This TCR beta chain stems from a study of shared clonotypes between healthy human individuals. Broader study findings: Non-shared clonotypes were found to have lower generation probabilities than the clonotypes that were shared by all four of the sorted-subset donors. The researchers took only blood, and tissue repertoires probably look different. When naive CD4 clonotypes were compared across several donors, approximately 4.9% were shared.

Regarding this clone: Antigen unknown.

TCRdb's table, derived via immunoSEQ multiplex PCR, lists solely in-frame clones and lacks some. This sample has 2 million to 2.5 million clones, with around 93% found just once. V shed 0 bases and J shed 2 bases, with 8 bases lying between them. CDR1 is SGHTA, CDR2 FQGNSA, per germline. This CDR3 region has 14 residues. Sequencing input: naive CD4+ T cells from PBMCs. Subset indicated: CD45RA+ positively selected. The source is a man between 18 and 35 years old in good health. Some clones in this sample may be carry-over from other donors' samples. The chain recombines TRBV7-2 with TRBJ2-7; D remains ambiguous. The CDR3 DNA is TGTGCCAGCAGCTTAGCAGGGTCCGCCTACGAGCAGTACTTC. Protein product: CASSLAGSAYEQYF.